This T cell receptor (beta chain) was profiled in a study of shared clonotypes between healthy human individuals. Trimming took off 8 bases at V and 1 base at J, with 14 bases between the two ends. Germline V gives CDR1 LNHDA, CDR2 SQIVND (reference sequence). The CDR3 has 14 residues. Study-level findings and limits: Non-shared clonotypes showed lower generation probabilities than clonotypes common to all four donors. An anticipated effect of sequencing depth on clonotype sharing among donors was recognized.

On this clone: As yet, its antigen is unknown.

Over several immunoSEQ plates, each subset's genomic DNA was distributed in even portions. Original processing notes: Owing to the provision of junction-only sequences devoid of quality scores by immunoSEQ, filtering differed. The data were produced by immunoSEQ multiplex PCR, yet TCRdb's version contains in-frame clones alone and is incomplete. D and trimming were read from the DNA, whereas the V and J calls and clone size are those reported in that table. This sample yields roughly 2.6 million clones, of which approximately 92% are seen a single time; 0.11% to 0.15% belongs to the top ten. The sequencing input was naive CD4+ T cells sorted from blood. This sample's subset: CD45RA+ positively selected. The source is a man between 18 and 29 years old in good health. V and J are TRBV19 and TRBJ1-1; the D is unclear. CDR3 amino acids: CASSLQSTNTEAFF. The CDR3 region has the DNA TGTGCCAGTTCCTTACAGTCGACGAACACTGAAGCTTTCTTT.